This T cell receptor (beta chain) was observed in a study of shared clonotypes between healthy human individuals. The protocol was immunoSEQ multiplex PCR, while the TCRdb copy is restricted to in-frame clones and leaves out a portion. The sample has approximately 1,000,000 clones, approximately 80% seen once. Germline-derived CDR1 and CDR2 are SGHTA and FQGNSA. The length of the CDR3 is 16 residues. V trimming: 4 bases; J trimming: 3 bases; junction bases outside the gene matches: 10. Splitting the CD4+ cells yielded a CD45RA+ naive subset and a CD45RA-negative memory subset. V usage is TRBV7-2 and J usage is TRBJ2-7, with 9 bases fitting TRBD2. The TCR originated in a man younger than 35 in good health. Some clones in this sample may be carry-over from other donors' samples. The sample was memory CD4+ T cells from PBMCs. The subset here: CD45RA-negative fraction. CDR3 nucleotides: TGTGCCAGCAGCTACCACAGCCTAGCGGGGCGCTACGAGCAGTACTTC. Its protein is CASSYHSLAGRYEQYF. The whole variable domain, remainder taken from reference TRBV7-2 and TRBJ2-7, is GAGVSQSPSNKVTEKGKDVELRCDPISGHTALYWYRQSLGQGLEFLIYFQGNSAPDKSGLPSDRFSAERTGGSVSTLTIQRTQQEDSAVYLCASSYHSLAGRYEQYFGPGTRLTVT.